This entry describes one T cell receptor (beta chain). These data belong to a study of blood T cell repertoires in COVID-19. Original processing notes: Using reference gene primer amplification, nucleated cell counts were estimated. The protocol was immunoSEQ multiplex PCR, while the TCRdb copy is restricted to in-frame clones and leaves out a portion. V, J and clone size are those of that table, while D and trimming were read from the DNA. The sample carries some 160,000 clones, roughly 84% recorded once. The CDR3 is 15 amino acids. V lost 3 bases to trimming and J lost 6 bases, with 15 bases between them. CDR1 is SGHNT, CDR2 YYREEE, per germline (reference sequence).

This receptor was obtained from a man aged 70-80 years with active or convalescent COVID-19. The sample taken for sequencing was peripheral blood. This chain joins TRBV5-4 and TRBJ2-2; D is possibly TRBD2 (6 bases). The CDR3 sequence is CASSSWLGGPGELFF. CDR3 nucleotides: TGTGCCAGCAGCTCTTGGTTGGGGGGTCCCGGGGAGCTGTTTTTT.